The clone carrying this TCR beta chain was recorded a few times. Trimming took 4 bases from V and 2 from J, leaving 11 bases between them. CDR1 is MGHRA, CDR2 YSYEKL, per germline. The CDR3 consists of 14 residues. Execution of the assay was at deep level. Sequencing used immunoSEQ multiplex PCR; TCRdb keeps in-frame clones, though not all of them. In the table there are roughly 1 million clones, around 76% of which are singletons. Only Caucasian adults living in Nashville, Tennessee served as donors. These data originate in a study of shared clonotypes between healthy human individuals. The chain couples TRBV4-1 to TRBJ2-5; D gene uncertain. The source of this sequence is a man aged 18-30 years in good health. Sequenced material: memory CD4+ T cells sorted from blood. As for subset: CD45RA-negative fraction. The CDR3 reads CASSPPSVQETQYF. The DNA of the CDR3 is TGCGCCAGCAGCCCGCCCAGCGTTCAAGAGACCCAGTACTTC.